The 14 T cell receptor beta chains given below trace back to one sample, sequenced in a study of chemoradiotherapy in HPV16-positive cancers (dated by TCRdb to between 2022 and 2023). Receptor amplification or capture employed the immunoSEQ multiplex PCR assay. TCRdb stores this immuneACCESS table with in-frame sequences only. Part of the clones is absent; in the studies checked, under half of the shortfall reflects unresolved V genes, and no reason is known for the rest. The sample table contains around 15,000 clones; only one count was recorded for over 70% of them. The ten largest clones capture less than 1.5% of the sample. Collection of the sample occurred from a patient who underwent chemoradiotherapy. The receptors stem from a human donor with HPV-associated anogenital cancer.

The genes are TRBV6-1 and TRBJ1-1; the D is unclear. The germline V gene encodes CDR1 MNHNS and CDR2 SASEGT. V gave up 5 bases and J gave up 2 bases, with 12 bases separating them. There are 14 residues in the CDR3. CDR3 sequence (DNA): TGTGCCAGCAGTCATACAGTCGCCAACACTGAAGCTTTCTTT. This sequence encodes CASSHTVANTEAFF.

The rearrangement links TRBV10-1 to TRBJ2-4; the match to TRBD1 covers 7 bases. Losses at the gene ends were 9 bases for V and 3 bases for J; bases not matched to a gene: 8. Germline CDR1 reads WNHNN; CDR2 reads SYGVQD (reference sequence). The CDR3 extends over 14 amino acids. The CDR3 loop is CARTLTGLKNIQYF. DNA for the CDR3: TGCGCCAGGACCTTGACAGGGCTCAAAAACATTCAGTACTTC.

CDR3 sequence (DNA): TGCGCCAGCAGCTTAGGGACAGGGTATAGCTCACCCCTCCACTTT. This sequence encodes CASSLGTGYSSPLHF. This rearrangement joins TRBV5-1 to TRBJ1-6; TRBD1 agrees at 9 bases. With V trimmed by 2 bases and J by 10 bases, 7 bases remained unmatched. CDR1 is SGHRS and CDR2 is YFSETQ in the germline V gene. This CDR3 has 15 amino acids.

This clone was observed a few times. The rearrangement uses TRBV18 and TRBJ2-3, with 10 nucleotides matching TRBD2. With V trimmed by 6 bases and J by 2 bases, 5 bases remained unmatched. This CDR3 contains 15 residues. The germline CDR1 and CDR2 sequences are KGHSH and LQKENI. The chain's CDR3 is CASSPTSGVTDTQYF. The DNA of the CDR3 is TGTGCCAGCTCCCCTACTAGCGGGGTCACAGATACGCAGTATTTT.

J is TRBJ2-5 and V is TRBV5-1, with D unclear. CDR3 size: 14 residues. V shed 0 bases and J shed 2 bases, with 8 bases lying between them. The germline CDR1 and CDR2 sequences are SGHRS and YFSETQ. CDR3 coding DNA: TGCGCCAGCAGCTTGGAGGCAGGACAAGAGACCCAGTACTTC. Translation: CASSLEAGQETQYF.

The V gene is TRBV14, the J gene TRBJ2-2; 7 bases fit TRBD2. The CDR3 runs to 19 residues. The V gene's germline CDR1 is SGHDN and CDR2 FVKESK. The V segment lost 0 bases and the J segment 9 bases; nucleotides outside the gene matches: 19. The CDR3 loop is CASSQDPRRAGSLGRELFF. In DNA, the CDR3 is TGTGCCAGCAGCCAAGATCCGAGGCGAGCGGGGAGCCTCGGTAGGGAGCTGTTTTTT.

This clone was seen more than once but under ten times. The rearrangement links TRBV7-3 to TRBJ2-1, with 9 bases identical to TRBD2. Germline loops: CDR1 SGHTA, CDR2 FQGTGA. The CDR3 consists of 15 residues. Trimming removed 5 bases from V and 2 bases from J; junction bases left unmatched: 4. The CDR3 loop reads CASSQRGDTYNEQFF. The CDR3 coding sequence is TGTGCCAGCAGCCAGCGGGGGGATACCTACAATGAGCAGTTCTTC.

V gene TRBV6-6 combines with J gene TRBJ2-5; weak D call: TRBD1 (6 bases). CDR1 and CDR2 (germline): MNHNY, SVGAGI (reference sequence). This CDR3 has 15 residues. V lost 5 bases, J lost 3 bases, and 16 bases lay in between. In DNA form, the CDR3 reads TGTGCCAGCAGTACCGTCGGGACACAAAAAGAGACCCAGTACTTC. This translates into CASSTVGTQKETQYF.

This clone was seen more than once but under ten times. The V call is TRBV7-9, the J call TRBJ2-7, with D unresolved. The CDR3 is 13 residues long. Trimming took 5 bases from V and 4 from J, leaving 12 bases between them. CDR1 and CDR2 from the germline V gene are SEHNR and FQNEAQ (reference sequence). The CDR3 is CASSTGPIYEQYF. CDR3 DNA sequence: TGTGCCAGCAGCACCGGACCGATATACGAGCAGTACTTC.

The CDR3 sequence is CASTGLTLGRARSYGYTF. DNA of the CDR3: TGTGCCAGTACCGGCCTCACTTTGGGTAGGGCTAGGTCCTATGGCTACACCTTC. This chain connects TRBV19 to TRBJ1-2, with unresolved D. The V and J ends lost 7 bases and 4 bases respectively, with 28 bases between them. CDR1 LNHDA and CDR2 SQIVND come from the germline V gene (reference sequence). The CDR3 covers 18 residues.

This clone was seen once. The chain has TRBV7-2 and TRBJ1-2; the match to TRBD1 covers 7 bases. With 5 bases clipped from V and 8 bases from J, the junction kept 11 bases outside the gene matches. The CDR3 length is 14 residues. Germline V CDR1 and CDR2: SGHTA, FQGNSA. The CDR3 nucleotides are TGTGCCAGCAGCCAACCGACAGGGTCTGGCGGCTACACCTTC. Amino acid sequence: CASSQPTGSGGYTF. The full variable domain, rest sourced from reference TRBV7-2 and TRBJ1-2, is GAGVSQSPSNKVTEKGKDVELRCDPISGHTALYWYRQSLGQGLEFLIYFQGNSAPDKSGLPSDRFSAERTGGSVSTLTIQRTQQEDSAVYLCASSQPTGSGGYTFGSGTRLTVV.

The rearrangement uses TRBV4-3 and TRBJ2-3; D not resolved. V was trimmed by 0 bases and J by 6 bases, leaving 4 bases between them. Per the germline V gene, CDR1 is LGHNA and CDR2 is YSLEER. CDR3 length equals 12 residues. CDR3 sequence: CASSQERDTQYF. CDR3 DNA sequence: TGCGCCAGCAGCCAAGAGCGGGATACGCAGTATTTT.

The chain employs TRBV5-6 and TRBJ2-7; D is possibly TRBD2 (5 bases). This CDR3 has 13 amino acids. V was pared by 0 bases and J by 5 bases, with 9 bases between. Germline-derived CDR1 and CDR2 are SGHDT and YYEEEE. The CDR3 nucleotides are TGTGCCAGCAGCTTGGGATTGGAGGACGAGCAGTACTTC. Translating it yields CASSLGLEDEQYF.

Here the CDR3 reads CASSLSGTDTQYF. CDR3 DNA: TGTGCCAGCAGCCTTTCCGGCACAGATACGCAGTATTTT. The chain is built from TRBV6-5 and TRBJ2-3; no clear D gene. The V end was cut by 6 bases, the J end by 1 base, with 8 bases between. From germline, CDR1 is MNHEY and CDR2 SVGAGI. The CDR3 contains 13 residues.